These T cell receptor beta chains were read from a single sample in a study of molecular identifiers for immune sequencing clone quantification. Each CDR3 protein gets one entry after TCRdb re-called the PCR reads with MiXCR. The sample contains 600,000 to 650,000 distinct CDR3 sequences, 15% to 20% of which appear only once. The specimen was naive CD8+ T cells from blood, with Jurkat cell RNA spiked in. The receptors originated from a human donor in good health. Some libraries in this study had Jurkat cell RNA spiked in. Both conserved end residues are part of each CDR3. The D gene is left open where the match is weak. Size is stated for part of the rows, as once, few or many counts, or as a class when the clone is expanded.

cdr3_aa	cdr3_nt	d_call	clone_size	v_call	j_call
CASSPGGGFNTEAFF	TGTGCCAGCAGCCCCGGGGGGGGATTTAACACTGAAGCTTTCTTT	.	few	TRBV9	TRBJ1-1
CASSYPGLAPDTQYF	TGTGCCAGCAGCTATCCGGGACTAGCGCCAGATACGCAGTATTTT	TRBD2	many	TRBV7-9	TRBJ2-3
CAWSVLAGGGETQYF	TGTGCCTGGAGTGTTTTAGCGGGAGGAGGAGAGACCCAGTACTTC	TRBD2	many	TRBV30	TRBJ2-5
CASSIASRAINQPQHF	TGTGCCAGTAGTATAGCTAGCAGGGCGATAAATCAGCCCCAGCATTTT	.	.	TRBV19	TRBJ1-5
CASSLEFLSGGIVGSYNEQFF	TGCGCCAGCAGCTTGGAATTCCTTAGCGGGGGAATAGTTGGGTCCTACAATGAGCAGTTCTTC	TRBD2	few	TRBV5-1	TRBJ2-1
CASSQVRLSSEQYF	TGCGCCAGCAGCCAAGTTCGCCTGTCTTCCGAGCAGTACTTC	.	.	TRBV4-1	TRBJ2-7
CASSLGRSVMLNEQFF	TGTGCCAGCAGTTTAGGCAGGTCCGTCATGCTGAATGAGCAGTTCTTC	.	few	TRBV27	TRBJ2-1
CASSYSMGTKAFF	TGTGCCAGCAGTTATTCCATGGGCACTAAAGCTTTCTTT	.	.	TRBV6-5	TRBJ1-1
CASSLAFGRITDTQYF	TGCGCCAGCAGCTTGGCTTTTGGACGGATCACAGATACGCAGTATTTT	.	many	TRBV5-1	TRBJ2-3
CASSLGAGGLSYNEQFF	TGTGCCAGCAGCTTAGGGGCGGGAGGCCTCTCCTACAATGAGCAGTTCTTC	TRBD2	.	TRBV7-9	TRBJ2-1
CASSYISGTNQPQHF	TGTGCCAGCAGTTACATCTCAGGGACTAATCAACCCCAGCATTTT	.	many	TRBV6-2/TRBV6-3	TRBJ1-5
CASNWDLNTGELFF	TGTGCCAGCAATTGGGACCTGAACACCGGGGAGCTGTTTTTT	.	.	TRBV12-3/TRBV12-4	TRBJ2-2
CASSIATGELFF	TGTGCCAGTAGTATAGCAACCGGGGAGCTGTTTTTT	.	many	TRBV19	TRBJ2-2
CASSQDSGFPNTEAFF	TGCGCCAGCAGCCAAGATTCTGGTTTCCCGAACACTGAAGCTTTCTTT	.	many	TRBV4-3	TRBJ1-1
CASSRGGWQSNTEAFF	TGTGCCAGCAGCCGAGGTGGGTGGCAATCGAACACTGAAGCTTTCTTT	.	.	TRBV7-9	TRBJ1-1
CASSSQAGGGNTGELFF	TGTGCCAGCAGTTCGCAGGCGGGGGGAGGGAACACCGGGGAGCTGTTTTTT	TRBD2	.	TRBV27	TRBJ2-2
CASSANTPHYGYTF	TGTGCCAGCAGCGCTAATACACCACACTATGGCTACACCTTC	.	few	TRBV9	TRBJ1-2
CASSISGTQPLYTF	TGTGCCAGTAGCATATCCGGGACCCAACCCCTATACACCTTC	.	many	TRBV19	TRBJ1-2
CSVAPLGSYSYEQYF	TGCAGCGTTGCCCCCCTGGGCAGTTACTCCTACGAGCAGTACTTC	.	many	TRBV29-1	TRBJ2-7
CASSIGQGNNQPQHF	TGTGCCAGTAGTATAGGACAGGGCAACAATCAGCCCCAGCATTTT	TRBD1	many	TRBV19	TRBJ1-5
CSVETGTNGINEQFF	TGCAGCGTTGAGACCGGGACTAACGGGATTAATGAGCAGTTCTTC	TRBD2	.	TRBV29-1	TRBJ2-1
CASIPPGQANYGYTF	TGTGCCAGCATCCCACCGGGACAGGCTAACTATGGCTACACCTTC	.	many	TRBV21-1	TRBJ1-2
CASSILLSYEQYF	TGTGCCAGCAGTATCTTGCTCTCCTACGAGCAGTACTTC	.	.	TRBV5-6	TRBJ2-7
CASSDRGETQYF	TGTGCCAGCAGTGACAGGGGAGAGACCCAGTACTTC	.	many	TRBV6-1	TRBJ2-5
CASSLEETGELFF	TGTGCCAGCAGTCTGGAGGAGACCGGGGAGCTGTTTTTT	.	.	TRBV27	TRBJ2-2
CASSVDAGDGDEQFF	TGTGCCAGCAGTGTCGATGCAGGCGACGGGGATGAGCAGTTCTTC	.	many	TRBV28	TRBJ2-1
CASSPGQSIQYF	TGCGCCAGCAGCCCGGGACAGTCCATTCAGTACTTC	TRBD1	many	TRBV4-1	TRBJ2-4
CASSPEAPTNEKLFF	TGCGCCAGCAGCCCAGAGGCACCAACTAATGAAAAACTGTTTTTT	.	many	TRBV4-3	TRBJ1-4
CASSGGQGLRYEQYF	TGTGCCAGTTCGGGCGGGCAGGGACTAAGATACGAGCAGTACTTC	TRBD2	many	TRBV19	TRBJ2-7
CASSFSETGNTEAFF	TGTGCCAGCAGTTTTAGTGAGACAGGGAACACTGAAGCTTTCTTT	.	many	TRBV27	TRBJ1-1
CASSQGVASSSEQYF	TGTGCCAGCAGCCAAGGGGTGGCTAGTTCAAGCGAGCAGTACTTC	.	many	TRBV4-2	TRBJ2-7
CASSKNPDRETYEQYF	TGTGCCAGCAGCAAAAACCCGGACAGGGAGACCTACGAGCAGTACTTC	TRBD1	many	TRBV7-2	TRBJ2-7